This paragraph covers one T cell receptor beta chain sequence. The sample belongs to a study of blood T cell repertoires in COVID-19. About the research overall: Acute-phase and convalescent COVID-19 samples originated in the United States, Italy and Spain.

Original data processing: Nucleated cell number was recorded as an estimate derived from reference gene primer amplification. Repertoires were generated with immunoSEQ multiplex PCR, while TCRdb's copy carries only in-frame clones and drops some. V, J and clone size are taken as reported in that table, and D and trimming were inferred from the DNA itself. This table holds about 15,000 clones, more than 85% found once. The CDR3 covers 14 residues. Per germline, CDR1 MNHEY and CDR2 SVGAGI. Between the trimmed V and J ends, which lost 6 bases and 3 bases, there was a span of 14 bases. The V gene is TRBV6-5, the J gene TRBJ2-5; D may be TRBD1 (6 bases). Specimen: peripheral blood. This clonotype originated in a man in his 60s with acute or convalescent COVID-19. This CDR3 is CASSRRDIEETQYF. The CDR3 bases are TGTGCCAGCAGCCGTCGGGACATAGAAGAGACCCAGTACTTC.